Listed here are 21 T cell receptor beta chains from one sample, sequenced in a study of T cell repertoires in cytomegalovirus infection. TCRdb re-called the reads with MiXCR, one entry per CDR3 protein. The sample lists 200,000 to 300,000 distinct CDR3 sequences, around 15% occurring once. Sequencing was carried out using PBMCs. These receptors were obtained from a human donor in good health (CMV status not recorded). Some clones in this sample may be carry-over from other donors' samples.

V usage is TRBV12-3 or TRBV12-4 and J usage is TRBJ2-1; TRBD2 matches at 8 bases. The CDR3 sequence is 14 residues long. The junction had 9 bases not matched to a gene; V was cut back by 7 bases and J by 7 bases. CDR3 sequence: CASNLAGLGNEQFF. For the CDR3, the DNA is TGTGCCAGCAACTTAGCGGGGCTAGGGAATGAGCAGTTCTTC.

This clonotype was detected only a few times. This chain joins TRBV28 and TRBJ2-7; the D gene is possibly TRBD2 (6 bases). V dropped 5 bases and J dropped 4 bases, with 15 bases sitting between them. The CDR3 loop spans 14 amino acids. Germline CDR1 and CDR2: MDHEN and SYDVKM. The CDR3 bases are TGTGCCAGCAGTGCCGGCGGGAAGGGGTACGAGCAGTACTTC. It encodes CASSAGGKGYEQYF.

V usage is TRBV6-5 and J usage is TRBJ1-1; 11 bases are a match to TRBD1. Germline values: CDR1 MNHEY, CDR2 SVGAGI. The V and J ends lost 6 bases and 0 bases, in that order; junction bases with no gene match: 12. The CDR3 totals 18 residues. The CDR3 is CASSHRTGGPPMNTEAFF. CDR3 coding DNA: TGTGCCAGCAGCCACCGGACAGGGGGCCCCCCGATGAACACTGAAGCTTTCTTT.

Ten or more counts support this clonotype. The V call is TRBV11-2, the J call TRBJ2-5, with D possibly matching TRBD2 (5 bases). Germline V lookup: CDR1 SGHAT, CDR2 FQNNGV. Trimming took 0 bases from V and 5 from J, leaving 13 bases between them. This CDR3 is built from 15 residues. The CDR3 reads CASSLDEGFGETQYF. CDR3 bases: TGTGCCAGCAGCTTAGATGAGGGATTCGGGGAGACCCAGTACTTC.

In this sample, this clonotype turned up a few times. The gene calls are TRBV2 and TRBJ1-5, with 7 bases that match TRBD1. With V trimmed by 6 bases and J by 6 bases, 17 bases remained unmatched. CDR1 and CDR2 (germline): SNHLY, FYNNEI. This CDR3 has 17 residues. CDR3 sequence reads: CASSESPDRVQSQPQHF. Written as DNA, the CDR3 is TGTGCCAGCAGCGAAAGTCCTGACAGGGTCCAAAGTCAGCCCCAGCATTTT.

J is TRBJ1-1 and V is TRBV12-3 or TRBV12-4; no firm D call. V lost 8 bases and J 3 bases, leaving 16 bases between the germline ends. The CDR3 length is 14 residues. This CDR3 reads CASGLDHWDTEAFF. In DNA, the CDR3 is TGTGCCAGCGGGCTGGACCATTGGGACACTGAAGCTTTCTTT.

This clonotype was picked up many times. The J gene is TRBJ2-5, the V gene TRBV28, with 9 bases fitting TRBD2. The germline gives CDR1 MDHEN, CDR2 SYDVKM. The CDR3 extends over 16 amino acids. V shed 3 bases and J 5 bases; nucleotides not matched to a gene: 10. The CDR3 DNA is TGTGCCAGCAGTTTGGGTAGCGGGAGAGGGACTGAGACCCAGTACTTC. Translated, it gives CASSLGSGRGTETQYF.

Only a few counts were recorded for this clonotype. The chain links TRBV20-1 to TRBJ2-6, with unresolved D. Germline loops: CDR1 DFQATT, CDR2 SNEGSKA (reference sequence). Trimming pared 6 bases from V and 2 bases from J, leaving 8 bases between. This CDR3 is 13 amino acids long. The CDR3 sequence is CSAAEAGANVLTF. Here the CDR3 DNA reads TGCAGTGCCGCCGAAGCTGGGGCCAACGTCCTGACTTTC.

This clonotype was seen at least ten times. The chain recombines TRBV7-9 with TRBJ1-4, with a tentative D call TRBD1 (6 bases). The germline V gene has CDR1 SEHNR and CDR2 FQNEAQ (reference sequence). The CDR3 has 16 residues. Trimming left V 5 bases short and J 2 bases short, with 15 bases between. The CDR3 loop is CASSPALRGTNEKLFF. CDR3 DNA: TGTGCCAGCAGCCCGGCCCTCAGGGGCACTAATGAAAAACTGTTTTTT.

This clonotype was detected ten times or more. This rearrangement joins TRBV7-8 to TRBJ2-3; the match to TRBD2 covers 7 bases. Germline V gives CDR1 SGHVS, CDR2 FQNEAQ. After removal of 3 bases from V and 1 base from J, the junction contained 4 bases not matched to a gene. This CDR3 comprises 15 residues. CDR3 sequence: CASSFTSAGTDTQYF. DNA of the CDR3: TGTGCCAGCAGCTTTACTAGCGCAGGCACAGATACGCAGTATTTT.

The V call is TRBV29-1, the J call TRBJ2-1; D unclear. The CDR3 extends over 14 amino acids. Trimming removed 4 bases from V and 0 bases from J, with 10 bases in between. The germline V gene encodes CDR1 SQVTM and CDR2 ANQGSEA. This CDR3 is CSVVKKDSYNEQFF. The CDR3 DNA reads TGCAGCGTTGTGAAGAAAGACTCCTACAATGAGCAGTTCTTC.

This rearrangement joins TRBV5-4 to TRBJ2-7; weak D call: TRBD2 (5 bases). This CDR3 is 15 amino acids long. The V end was cut by 4 bases, the J end by 5 bases, with 19 bases between. Germline CDR1 is SGHNT and CDR2 is YYREEE (reference sequence). The CDR3 reads CASSPAVREPDEQYF. CDR3 nucleotides: TGTGCCAGCAGCCCGGCGGTAAGGGAGCCAGACGAGCAGTACTTC.

This clonotype was observed a few times. The chain recombines TRBV20-1 with TRBJ1-1; D is uncertain. V was trimmed by 2 bases and J by 6 bases, leaving 7 bases between them. This CDR3 spans 11 amino acids. The germline V gene has CDR1 DFQATT and CDR2 SNEGSKA (reference sequence). The CDR3 sequence is CSARSRSEAFF. CDR3 sequence (DNA): TGCAGTGCTAGAAGTAGATCTGAAGCTTTCTTT.

The chain carries TRBV29-1 and TRBJ2-2, with D perhaps matching TRBD2 (5 bases). V was pared by 7 bases and J by 6 bases, with 9 bases between. The CDR3 totals 11 residues. CDR1 is SQVTM and CDR2 is ANQGSEA in the germline V gene. CDR3 residues: CSAEVAGELFF. The CDR3 DNA is TGCAGCGCGGAGGTGGCCGGGGAGCTGTTTTTT.

With regard to this clonotype: This may be a read error, as it is one base from a much larger clone. The chain links TRBV28 to TRBJ2-3; 8 bases fit TRBD2. With 5 bases clipped from V and 1 base from J, the junction kept 8 bases outside the gene matches. The V gene's germline CDR1 is MDHEN and CDR2 SYDVKM. The CDR3 has 16 residues. Here the CDR3 reads CASSTNPGGRTDTQYF. CDR3 DNA: TGTGCCAGCAGTACAAATCCGGGAGGGCGCACAGATACGCAGTATTTT.

This rearrangement joins TRBV6-1 to TRBJ2-1, with TRBD1 identical over 8 bases. The length of the CDR3 is 13 residues. CDR1 is MNHNS, CDR2 SASEGT, per germline. V gave up 6 bases and J gave up 8 bases; unmatched junction bases: 6. The CDR3 is CASSVGQGYEQFF. The CDR3 bases are TGTGCCAGCAGCGTCGGACAGGGCTATGAGCAGTTCTTC.

The chain joins TRBV12-3 or TRBV12-4 to TRBJ2-1; no definite D call. V lost 2 bases and J 5 bases, leaving 10 bases between the germline ends. There are 14 residues in the CDR3. Here the CDR3 DNA reads TGTGCCAGCAGTTTAAGAACGCCGGACAATGAGCAGTTCTTC. Its translation is CASSLRTPDNEQFF.

There are many counts of this clonotype. The genes are TRBV7-8 and TRBJ1-4; unclear D gene. Deletions cut 3 bases from V and 4 bases from J, with 9 bases between. Germline CDR1 reads SGHVS; CDR2 reads FQNEAQ. The CDR3 loop spans 14 amino acids. CDR3 DNA sequence: TGTGCCAGCAGCTTTTTCGGGTTTAATGAAAAACTGTTTTTT. It encodes CASSFFGFNEKLFF.

This clonotype was counted many times. The chain uses TRBV7-2 and TRBJ1-3; no definite D call. Trimming stripped 5 bases from V and 2 bases from J, with 7 bases between. Germline-derived CDR1 and CDR2 are SGHTA and FQGNSA. The CDR3 contains 13 residues. The CDR3 sequence: CASSHGPGNTIYF. The CDR3 nucleotides read TGTGCCAGCAGCCACGGACCTGGAAACACCATATATTTT.

In its sample, this clonotype was seen many times. This sequence joins TRBV7-8 and TRBJ1-3; 10 nucleotides align to TRBD1. Germline V gene data show CDR1 as SGHVS and CDR2 as FQNEAQ. The length of the CDR3 is 16 residues. V shed 2 bases and J 1 base; nucleotides not matched to a gene: 2. CDR3 region: CASSLTGQGSGNTIYF. Written as DNA, the CDR3 is TGTGCCAGCAGCTTAACGGGACAGGGGTCTGGAAACACCATATATTTT. The full variable domain, in which reference TRBV7-8 and TRBJ1-3 provide the parts outside the CDR3, is GAGVSQSPRYKVAKRGQDVALRCDPISGHVSLFWYQQALGQGPEFLTYFQNEAQLDKSGLPSDRFFAERPEGSVSTLKIQRTQQEDSAVYLCASSLTGQGSGNTIYFGEGSWLTVV.

This clonotype was counted many times. This chain links TRBV7-8 with TRBJ2-5, with 9 bases identical to TRBD2. There are 17 residues in the CDR3. Losses at the gene ends were 0 bases for V and 4 bases for J; bases not matched to a gene: 9. Germline V gene lookup returns CDR1 SGHVS and CDR2 FQNEAQ. This CDR3 reads CASSLAPGGGARETQYF. In DNA form, the CDR3 reads TGTGCCAGCAGCTTAGCGCCGGGCGGGGGGGCCCGAGAGACCCAGTACTTC.